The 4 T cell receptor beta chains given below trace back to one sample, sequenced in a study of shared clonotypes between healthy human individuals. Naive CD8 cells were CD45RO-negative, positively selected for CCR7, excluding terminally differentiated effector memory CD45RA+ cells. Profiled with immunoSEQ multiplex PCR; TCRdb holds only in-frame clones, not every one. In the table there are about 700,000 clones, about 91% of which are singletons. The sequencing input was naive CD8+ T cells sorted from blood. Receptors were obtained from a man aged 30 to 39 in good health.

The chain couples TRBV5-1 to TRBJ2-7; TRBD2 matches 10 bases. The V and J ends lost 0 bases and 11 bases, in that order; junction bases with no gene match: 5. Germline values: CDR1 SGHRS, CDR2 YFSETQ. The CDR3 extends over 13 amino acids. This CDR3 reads CASSLDLAGEKYF. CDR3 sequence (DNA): TGCGCCAGCAGCTTGGACCTAGCGGGAGAAAAGTACTTC.

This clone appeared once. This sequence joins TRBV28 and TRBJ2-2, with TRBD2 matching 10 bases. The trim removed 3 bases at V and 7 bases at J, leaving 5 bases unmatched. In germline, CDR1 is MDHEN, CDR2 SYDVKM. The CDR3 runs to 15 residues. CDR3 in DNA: TGTGCCAGCAGTTTTCTAGCGGGAGCGGGCGGGGAGCTGTTTTTT. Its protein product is CASSFLAGAGGELFF.

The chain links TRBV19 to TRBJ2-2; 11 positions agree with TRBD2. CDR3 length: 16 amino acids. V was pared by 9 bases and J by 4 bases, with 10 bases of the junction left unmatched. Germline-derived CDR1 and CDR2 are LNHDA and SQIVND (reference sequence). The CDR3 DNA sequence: TGTGCCAGCCGAGGGCTAGCGGGAGGAAGCACCGGGGAGCTGTTTTTT. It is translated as CASRGLAGGSTGELFF. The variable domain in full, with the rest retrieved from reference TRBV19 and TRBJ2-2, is DGGITQSPKYLFRKEGQNVTLSCEQNLNHDAMYWYRQDPGQGLRLIYYSQIVNDFQKGDIAEGYSVSREKKESFPLTVTSAQKNPTAFYLCASRGLAGGSTGELFFGEGSRLTVL.

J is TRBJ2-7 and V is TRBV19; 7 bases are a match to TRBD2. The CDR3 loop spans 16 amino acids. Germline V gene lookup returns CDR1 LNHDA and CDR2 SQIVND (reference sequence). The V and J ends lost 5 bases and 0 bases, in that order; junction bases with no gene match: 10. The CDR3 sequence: CASSATLAYNSYEQYF. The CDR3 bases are TGTGCCAGTAGTGCGACACTAGCGTACAACTCCTACGAGCAGTACTTC.